This T cell receptor beta chain derives from a study of T cells in Graves' hyperthyroidism and ophthalmopathy. In the study overall: It was at initial diagnosis, before any treatment, that peripheral blood was collected. Study-wide findings and caveats: Blood also carried most thyroid clonotypes expanded above 0.001.

With 8 bases clipped from V and 10 bases from J, the junction kept 19 bases outside the gene matches. The CDR3 runs to 18 residues. In this sample, this clonotype turned up a few times. Its antigen is still unknown. Authors of the study amplified TCR beta CDR3 regions from RNA transcripts. The HTBI primer set drove a first-round RT-PCR of the TCR CDR3. TCRdb independently ran MiXCR on the multiplex PCR reads; one entry per CDR3 protein. The sample holds almost 500,000 distinct CDR3 sequences; about 20% are singletons and the top ten take roughly 49%. A NOSPECS grade of at least 4, a Clinical Activity Score of at least 3 and duration under 3 months were recorded in ophthalmopathy patients.

Sequenced: blood. The TCR originated in a woman aged 65 to 85 with Graves' ophthalmopathy. The chain recombines TRBV12-3 or TRBV12-4 with TRBJ1-6; 11 bases fit TRBD1. In nucleotides, the CDR3 is TGTGCCAGCGTTTGGGTGGTGGAGGACAGGGGGCGCGTATCACCCCTCCACTTT. Amino acid sequence: CASVWVVEDRGRVSPLHF.